The 14 T cell receptor beta chains in this list originate from one sample, sequenced in a study of cytomegalovirus exposure and HLA in healthy donors. Primers: 60 Vbeta forward and 13 Jbeta reverse. Profiled with immunoSEQ multiplex PCR; TCRdb holds only in-frame clones, not every one. The profile shows 150,000 to 200,000 clones, 80% of them singletons. Material for sequencing was PBMCs. The source of these receptors is a male donor in good health and CMV-seropositive.

This clone was seen a few times. The rearrangement links TRBV13 to TRBJ2-3; the match to TRBD2 covers 10 bases. The CDR3 is made up of 17 amino acids. Germline loops: CDR1 PRHDT, CDR2 FYEKMQ (reference sequence). Trimming cost V 5 bases and J 5 bases; bases outside gene matches: 13. CDR3: CASSHPGLAGALDTQYF. In nucleotides, the CDR3 is TGTGCCAGCAGCCACCCCGGGCTAGCGGGAGCATTAGATACGCAGTATTTT.

V and J are TRBV30 and TRBJ2-3, with D perhaps matching TRBD2 (6 bases). Trimming removed 2 bases from V and 1 base from J, with 16 bases in between. Germline CDR1 GTSNPN, CDR2 SVGIG (reference sequence). The CDR3 runs to 16 residues. In DNA, the CDR3 is TGTGCCTGGAGTTATTTGGGGCTAGCGCGCACAGATACGCAGTATTTT. Translating gives CAWSYLGLARTDTQYF.

The rearrangement links TRBV27 to TRBJ2-3; 7 nucleotides align to TRBD2. V dropped 2 bases and J dropped 9; count of bases not matched to a gene: 11. CDR1 is MNHEY and CDR2 is SMNVEV in the germline V gene (reference sequence). CDR3 length: 15 residues. The CDR3 bases are TGTGCCAGCAGTTTAGGCGGCCTCGGGAGGCGGACGCAGTATTTT. Translated: CASSLGGLGRRTQYF.

V and J are TRBV2 and TRBJ2-7; TRBD1 matches 11 bases. V shed 5 bases, J shed 4 bases, and the junction held 7 bases outside the gene matches. The CDR3 contains 15 residues. The germline V gene has CDR1 SNHLY and CDR2 FYNNEI. CDR3 in DNA: TGTGCCAGCAGTTGGGACAGGGGGTTAGAGTACGAGCAGTACTTC. Residues: CASSWDRGLEYEQYF.

This chain joins TRBV2 and TRBJ1-5; D remains ambiguous. V was pared by 4 bases and J by 5 bases, with 6 bases between. CDR1 is SNHLY, CDR2 FYNNEI, per germline. CDR3 size: 12 residues. DNA for the CDR3: TGTGCCAGCAGTGGAGGTTATCAGCCCCAGCATTTT. It translates to CASSGGYQPQHF.

The V call is TRBV5-1, the J call TRBJ1-5, with D perhaps matching TRBD1 (6 bases). This CDR3 is 14 amino acids long. The V end lost 3 bases, the J end lost 3 bases, and 10 bases lay between the germline ends. CDR1 is SGHRS, CDR2 YFSETQ, per germline. DNA for the CDR3: TGCGCCAGCAGCTCCGGGACACCCAATCAGCCCCAGCATTTT. Its protein is CASSSGTPNQPQHF.

The chain couples TRBV6-4 to TRBJ2-1, with 11 bases lining up with TRBD2. Per the germline V gene, CDR1 is MRHNA and CDR2 is SNTAGT. The CDR3 is 15 residues long. Germline trimming cut 3 bases from V and 7 bases from J; bases unmatched to any gene: 5. CDR3 nucleotide sequence: TGTGCCAGCAGTGAGAGTGGGACTAGCGGAAATGAGCAGTTCTTC. Translation gives CASSESGTSGNEQFF.

The chain recombines TRBV18 with TRBJ2-5; the D gene is possibly TRBD1 (5 bases). The CDR3 loop spans 15 amino acids. CDR1 and CDR2 (germline): KGHSH, LQKENI. Trimming removed 6 bases at V and 2 bases at J, with 16 bases between. CDR3 loop: CASSPYDSQQETQYF. CDR3 DNA: TGTGCCAGCTCGCCTTATGACAGCCAGCAAGAGACCCAGTACTTC.

This chain connects TRBV5-1 to TRBJ2-3; D gene unclear. The CDR3 length is 14 residues. Trimming shortened V by 2 bases and J by 6 bases, and 13 bases separated the two germline ends. The germline CDR1 and CDR2 sequences are SGHRS and YFSETQ. CDR3 region: CASSLESSFDTQYF. The CDR3 DNA reads TGCGCCAGCAGCTTAGAGTCGAGTTTCGATACGCAGTATTTT.

This clone was counted only a few times. This chain links TRBV21-1 with TRBJ2-6; TRBD2, the table's D call, lacks a check against the DNA. TRBV21-1 counts as a pseudogene. This CDR3 contains 15 residues. CDR3 region: CASSNEGPGANVLTF. CDR3 coding DNA: TGTGCCAGCAGCAACGAGGGCCCTGGGGCCAACGTCCTGACTTTC.

This rearrangement joins TRBV5-4 to TRBJ2-7; 8 bases match TRBD1. CDR3 size: 15 residues. With V trimmed by 3 bases and J by 2 bases, 7 bases remained unmatched. Germline CDR1 SGHNT, CDR2 YYREEE (reference sequence). DNA for the CDR3: TGTGCCAGCAGCTCCGGGACAGGAGACACCTACGAGCAGTACTTC. Translating it yields CASSSGTGDTYEQYF.

Points on this clone: Compared with germline, one end of the junction differs, possibly owing to a read error. The J gene is TRBJ2-7, the V gene TRBV7-7, with D unresolved. CDR1 is SSHAT and CDR2 is FNYEAQ in the germline V gene (reference sequence). This CDR3 comprises 13 residues. CDR3 residues: CASSLGDTYEQYF. For the CDR3, the DNA is TGTGCTAGCAGTCTCGGAGATACCTACGAGCAGTACTTC.

V and J are TRBV30 and TRBJ1-1, with D unclear. Germline lookup yields CDR1 GTSNPN and CDR2 SVGIG (reference sequence). Trimming left V 4 bases short and J 3 bases short, with 6 bases between. The length of the CDR3 is 11 residues. DNA of the CDR3: TGTGCCTGGACCCTCGACACTGAAGCTTTCTTT. Amino acid sequence: CAWTLDTEAFF.

The chain is built from TRBV29-1 and TRBJ2-7; TRBD2 matches at 9 bases. Germline CDR1 and CDR2: SQVTM and ANQGSEA. Trimming took 4 bases from V and 5 from J; bases not matched to a gene: 3. The CDR3 contains 12 residues. The CDR3 DNA reads as TGCAGCGTTGCTCTAGCGGGAAACGAGCAGTACTTC. This codes for CSVALAGNEQYF.